This TCR beta chain was sequenced in a study of T cell changes during pregnancy in multiple sclerosis. The CDR3 extends over 12 amino acids. The germline V gene encodes CDR1 SQVTM and CDR2 ANQGSEA. The V segment lost 4 bases and the J segment 4 bases; nucleotides outside the gene matches: 2. Generated by immunoSEQ multiplex PCR, the TCRdb table keeps only in-frame clones and is missing some. The sample consists of about 42,000 clones, about 90% of them appearing once. The chain couples TRBV29-1 to TRBJ2-3; 7 bases agree with TRBD2. Source: CD4+ T cells from peripheral blood mononuclear cells, taken after pregnancy. The TCR was taken from a female donor in good health, enrolled as a control in a pregnancy study. CDR3 nucleotides: TGCAGCGTTGTGGGGGGGGCAGATACGCAGTATTTT. Protein product: CSVVGGADTQYF.